The 14 T cell receptor beta chains in this list originate from one sample, sequenced in a study of regulatory T cells in long-lasting Graves disease. Time point defined: newly diagnosed GD, antithyroid drugs for less than 3 months. Isolated PBMC RNA provided the starting material for the TCR library. CDR3-region Arm-PCR and iRepertoire HTBI primers produced the TCR beta libraries. TCRdb fed the multiplex PCR reads into MiXCR, producing one record per CDR3 protein. The sample lists a few hundred thousand distinct CDR3 sequences, about 17% occurring once. These data also featured in a second study, about T cells in Graves' hyperthyroidism and ophthalmopathy.

The sequences come from peripheral blood mononuclear cells (PBMCs), collected at new diagnosis, from a patient treated with antithyroid drugs. These receptors all stem from a woman aged 18-29 years with Graves disease.

This clonotype has ten or more counts. This chain links TRBV11-2 with TRBJ2-3, with unresolved D. Trimming stripped 1 base from V and 0 bases from J, with 11 bases between. The germline CDR1 and CDR2 sequences are SGHAT and FQNNGV. The CDR3 extends over 16 amino acids. As DNA, the CDR3 is TGTGCCAGCAGCTTAGGGGTACAGATTAGCACAGATACGCAGTATTTT. Encoded protein: CASSLGVQISTDTQYF.

The V gene is TRBV27, the J gene TRBJ1-2; 8 nucleotides agree with TRBD1. This CDR3 comprises 15 residues. CDR1 and CDR2 (germline): MNHEY, SMNVEV (reference sequence). Unmatched junction bases numbered 9, after V lost 5 bases and J lost 4 bases. The CDR3 region is CASSPHRQGPYGYTF. The CDR3, as DNA: TGTGCCAGCAGTCCCCACCGACAGGGGCCCTATGGCTACACCTTC.

This clonotype was detected only a few times. The rearrangement links TRBV7-9 to TRBJ2-7; tentative D call: TRBD2 (5 bases). CDR3 length: 15 amino acids. Germline lookup yields CDR1 SEHNR and CDR2 FQNEAQ (reference sequence). V was clipped by 5 bases and J by 1 base, with 15 bases between them. The CDR3 region has the DNA TGTGCCAGCAGCCCCCAAGCCGGACTGTCCTACGAGCAGTACTTC. This translates into CASSPQAGLSYEQYF.

This clonotype was recorded at least ten times. This chain links TRBV27 with TRBJ2-7; D is ambiguous. The CDR3 runs 11 residues. Trimming took 8 bases from V and 3 from J, leaving 8 bases between them. Per germline, CDR1 MNHEY and CDR2 SMNVEV (reference sequence). The CDR3: CASQNVYEQYF. The CDR3 DNA reads as TGTGCCAGCCAGAACGTCTACGAGCAGTACTTC.

This chain links TRBV6-2 or TRBV6-3 with TRBJ2-7, with D possibly called TRBD1 or TRBD2 (6 bases each). The germline V and J ends were trimmed by 4 bases and 7 bases, with 17 bases remaining between them. CDR1 is MNHEY and CDR2 is SVGEGT in the germline V gene. The CDR3 spans 14 residues. The CDR3 region is CASSFEGGRDEQYF. The CDR3 DNA follows: TGTGCCAGCAGTTTTGAAGGGGGGCGGGATGAGCAGTACTTC.

This sequence joins TRBV5-6 and TRBJ2-1, with D perhaps TRBD1 (5 bases). Trimming cost V 2 bases and J 4 bases, with 10 bases left between them. The CDR3 has 14 residues. Per the germline V gene, CDR1 is SGHDT and CDR2 is YYEEEE. CDR3 in amino acids: CASSFVGEYNEQFF. The CDR3 nucleotides read TGTGCCAGCAGCTTCGTAGGGGAATACAATGAGCAGTTCTTC.

This clonotype was recorded many times. The chain carries TRBV2 and TRBJ1-2; D call uncertain. V lost 6 bases and J lost 4, with 15 bases in between. CDR1 and CDR2 (germline): SNHLY, FYNNEI. The CDR3 covers 14 residues. The CDR3 is CASRPETTRYGYTF. For the CDR3, the DNA is TGTGCCAGCAGACCGGAGACGACTCGCTATGGCTACACCTTC.

The V and J genes are TRBV19 and TRBJ2-1; weak D call: TRBD1 (6 bases). Germline CDR1 is LNHDA and CDR2 is SQIVND (reference sequence). CDR3 size: 13 residues. V was cut by 5 bases and J by 12 bases, with 17 bases left in between. The CDR3 bases are TGTGCCAGTAGTTTGGCCAGGGGCGGTGTGCAGTTCTTC. Its translation is CASSLARGGVQFF.

The sample holds many counts of this clonotype. This sequence joins TRBV13 and TRBJ2-2; TRBD2 aligns across 11 bases. The CDR3 covers 15 residues. Losses at the gene ends were 2 bases for V and 6 bases for J; bases not matched to a gene: 2. Germline V gene lookup returns CDR1 PRHDT and CDR2 FYEKMQ (reference sequence). The CDR3 protein is CASSLLLAGAGELFF. Written as DNA, the CDR3 is TGTGCCAGCAGCTTATTACTAGCGGGGGCCGGGGAGCTGTTTTTT.

This clonotype was seen a handful of times. The CDR3 bases are TGTGCCACCAGCAGTGAACAGGGGAACACTGAAGCTTTCTTT. This encodes CATSSEQGNTEAFF. The gene calls are TRBV15 and TRBJ1-1; D perhaps matches TRBD1 (6 bases). CDR1 LNHNV and CDR2 YYDKDF come from the germline V gene (reference sequence). Deletions cut 3 bases from V and 1 base from J, with 9 bases between. The CDR3 is made up of 14 amino acids.

Concerning this clonotype itself: A much larger clonotype is one base distant, so this may be a read error. The chain recombines TRBV20-1 with TRBJ1-1, with D perhaps TRBD1 (5 bases). The CDR3 runs 12 residues. The germline V gene encodes CDR1 DFQATT and CDR2 SNEGSKA (reference sequence). CDR3 sequence (DNA): TGCAGATCTCGACAGACCAACACTGAAGCTTTCTTT. Protein product: CRSRQTNTEAFF.

This clonotype has more than one count but fewer than ten. The chain combines TRBV10-2 with TRBJ2-1; 9 positions agree with TRBD1. V was pared by 0 bases and J by 7 bases, with 7 bases of the junction left unmatched. This CDR3 is built from 16 residues. CDR1 and CDR2 from the germline V gene are WSHSY and SAAADI. The DNA for the CDR3 is TGCGCCAGCAGTGAGTCCGGGACAGGGTTGGGTAATGAGCAGTTCTTC. It encodes CASSESGTGLGNEQFF.

In this sample, this clonotype turned up many times. This chain links TRBV6-2 or TRBV6-3 with TRBJ2-1; a possible D gene is TRBD2 (7 bases). From germline, CDR1 is MNHEY and CDR2 SVGEGT. V gave up 6 bases and J gave up 0 bases, with 30 bases separating them. This CDR3 comprises 21 residues. This chain's CDR3 is CASRKYGLGKGGSSSYNEQFF. The CDR3 DNA reads as TGTGCCAGCAGAAAGTACGGCTTAGGGAAGGGGGGGTCTAGCTCCTACAATGAGCAGTTCTTC.

The chain links TRBV3-1 to TRBJ1-4; no firm D call. V was cut by 6 bases and J by 0 bases, with 8 bases left in between. CDR1 and CDR2 from the germline V gene are LGHDT and YNNKEL (reference sequence). The CDR3 sequence is 14 residues long. The CDR3 coding sequence is TGTGCCAGCAGTTCCAGGACAACTAATGAAAAACTGTTTTTT. Translating gives CASSSRTTNEKLFF.